This T cell receptor (beta chain) appears in the sequencing data of a study of blood T cell repertoires in COVID-19. As for the study in general: Among Cohort 3 donors, those recovered had two negative PCRs, clearance, or symptom resolution. Acute and convalescent COVID-19 specimens originated in the United States, Italy and Spain.

Clinical history as reported by participants underpinned cohort assignment. V lost 0 bases and J 8 bases, leaving 6 bases between the germline ends. Germline V gene sequence: CDR1 SGHTS, CDR2 YDEGEE. The CDR3 runs 12 residues. Assay used: immunoSEQ multiplex PCR; TCRdb lists only in-frame clones, some missing. The sample yields 210,000 or so clones, approximately 87% seen once. This chain connects TRBV5-8 to TRBJ2-4; TRBD2 might be the D (6 bases). This TCR was recovered from a woman aged 45-65 years in a cohort exposed to, infected with or recovered from COVID-19 (not recorded which). The source material was PBMCs or T cells enriched from blood (not recorded which). CDR3 residues: CASSLAGDIQYF. As DNA, the CDR3 is TGTGCCAGCAGCTTGGCGGGGGACATTCAGTACTTC.